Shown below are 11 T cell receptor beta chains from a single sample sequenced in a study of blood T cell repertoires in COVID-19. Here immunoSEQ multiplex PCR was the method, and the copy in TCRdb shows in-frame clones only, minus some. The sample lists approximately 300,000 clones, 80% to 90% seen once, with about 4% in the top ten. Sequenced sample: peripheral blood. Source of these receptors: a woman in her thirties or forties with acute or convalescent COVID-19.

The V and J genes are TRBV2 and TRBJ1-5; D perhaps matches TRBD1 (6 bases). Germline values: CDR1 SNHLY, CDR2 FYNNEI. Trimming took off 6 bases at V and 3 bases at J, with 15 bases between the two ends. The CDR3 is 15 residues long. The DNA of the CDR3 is TGTGCCAGCAGGCGGATGGGGGCCTCCAATCAGCCCCAGCATTTT. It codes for CASRRMGASNQPQHF.

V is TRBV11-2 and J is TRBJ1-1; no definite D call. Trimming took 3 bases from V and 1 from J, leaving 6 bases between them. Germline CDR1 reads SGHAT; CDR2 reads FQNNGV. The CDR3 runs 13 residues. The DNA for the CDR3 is TGTGCCAGCAGCTTGGGCCCGAACACTGAAGCTTTCTTT. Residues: CASSLGPNTEAFF.

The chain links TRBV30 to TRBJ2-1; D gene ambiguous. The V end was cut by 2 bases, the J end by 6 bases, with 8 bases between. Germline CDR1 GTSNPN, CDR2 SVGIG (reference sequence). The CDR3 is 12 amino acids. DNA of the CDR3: TGTGCCTGGAGTACCGGGTCCAATGAGCAGTTCTTC. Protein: CAWSTGSNEQFF.

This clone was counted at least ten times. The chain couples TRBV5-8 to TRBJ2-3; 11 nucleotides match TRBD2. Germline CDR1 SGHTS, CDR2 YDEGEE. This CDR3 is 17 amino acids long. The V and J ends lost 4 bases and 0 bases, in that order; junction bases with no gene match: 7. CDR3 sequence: CASSQRLAGSSTDTQYF. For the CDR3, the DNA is TGTGCCAGCAGCCAGCGACTAGCGGGGTCTAGCACAGATACGCAGTATTTT.

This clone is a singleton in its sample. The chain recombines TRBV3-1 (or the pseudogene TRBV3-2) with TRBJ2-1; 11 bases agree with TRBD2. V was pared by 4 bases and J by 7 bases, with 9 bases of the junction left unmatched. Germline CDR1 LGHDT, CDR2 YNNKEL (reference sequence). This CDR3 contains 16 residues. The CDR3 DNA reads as TGTGCCAGCAGCCCTAGCGGGGGGCCCCTAGGGAATGAGCAGTTCTTC. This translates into CASSPSGGPLGNEQFF.

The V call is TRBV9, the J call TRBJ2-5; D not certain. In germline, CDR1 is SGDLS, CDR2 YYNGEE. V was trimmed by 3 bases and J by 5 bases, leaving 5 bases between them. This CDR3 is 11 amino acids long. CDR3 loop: CASSAAETQYF. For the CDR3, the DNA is TGTGCCAGCAGCGCTGCGGAGACCCAGTACTTC.

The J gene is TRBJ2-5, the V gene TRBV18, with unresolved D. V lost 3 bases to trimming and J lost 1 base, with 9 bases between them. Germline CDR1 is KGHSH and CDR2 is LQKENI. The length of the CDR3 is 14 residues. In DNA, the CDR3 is TGTGCCAGCTCACCGCTATTGCTCCAAGAGACCCAGTACTTC. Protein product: CASSPLLLQETQYF.

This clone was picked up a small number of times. The CDR3: CASSLPQGDVEKLFF. DNA for the CDR3: TGTGCCAGCAGCTTACCACAGGGGGACGTTGAAAAACTGTTTTTT. The J gene is TRBJ1-4, the V gene TRBV5-5; 8 nucleotides match TRBD1. The V gene end was trimmed by 2 bases and the J gene end by 7 bases; junction bases not matched to a gene: 7. CDR1 and CDR2 (germline): SGHKS, YYEKEE (reference sequence). The CDR3 has 15 residues.

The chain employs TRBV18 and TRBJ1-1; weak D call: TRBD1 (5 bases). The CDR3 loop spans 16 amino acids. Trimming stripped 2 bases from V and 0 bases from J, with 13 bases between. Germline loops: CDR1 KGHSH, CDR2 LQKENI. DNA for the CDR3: TGTGCCAGCTCACCAGTACCCCAGGGTATGAACACTGAAGCTTTCTTT. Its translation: CASSPVPQGMNTEAFF.

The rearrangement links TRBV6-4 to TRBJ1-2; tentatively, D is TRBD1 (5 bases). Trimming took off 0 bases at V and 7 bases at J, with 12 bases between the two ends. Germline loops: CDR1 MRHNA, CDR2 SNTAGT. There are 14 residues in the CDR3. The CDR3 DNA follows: TGTGCCAGCAGTGACTCGAGTCGGGGGGTTGGCTACACCTTC. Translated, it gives CASSDSSRGVGYTF.

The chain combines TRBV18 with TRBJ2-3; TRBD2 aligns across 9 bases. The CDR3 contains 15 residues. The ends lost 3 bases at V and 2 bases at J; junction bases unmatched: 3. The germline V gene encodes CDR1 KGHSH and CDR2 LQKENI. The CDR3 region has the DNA TGTGCCAGCTCACCTAGCGGGGGTGACACAGATACGCAGTATTTT. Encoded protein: CASSPSGGDTDTQYF.